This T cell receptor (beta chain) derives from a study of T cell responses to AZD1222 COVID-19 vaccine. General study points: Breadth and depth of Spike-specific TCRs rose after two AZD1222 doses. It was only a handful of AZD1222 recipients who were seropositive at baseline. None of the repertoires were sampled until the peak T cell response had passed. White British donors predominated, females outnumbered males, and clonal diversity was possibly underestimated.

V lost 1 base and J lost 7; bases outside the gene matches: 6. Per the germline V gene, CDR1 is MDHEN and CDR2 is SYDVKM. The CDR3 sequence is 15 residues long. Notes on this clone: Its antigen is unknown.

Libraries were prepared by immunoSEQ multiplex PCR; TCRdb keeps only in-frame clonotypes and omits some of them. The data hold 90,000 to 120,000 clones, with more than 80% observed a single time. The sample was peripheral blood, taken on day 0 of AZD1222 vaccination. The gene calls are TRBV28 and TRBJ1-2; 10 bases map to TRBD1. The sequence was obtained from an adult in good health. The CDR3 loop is CASSLYGTGESGYTF. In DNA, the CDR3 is TGTGCCAGCAGTTTATACGGGACAGGGGAGTCTGGCTACACCTTC.